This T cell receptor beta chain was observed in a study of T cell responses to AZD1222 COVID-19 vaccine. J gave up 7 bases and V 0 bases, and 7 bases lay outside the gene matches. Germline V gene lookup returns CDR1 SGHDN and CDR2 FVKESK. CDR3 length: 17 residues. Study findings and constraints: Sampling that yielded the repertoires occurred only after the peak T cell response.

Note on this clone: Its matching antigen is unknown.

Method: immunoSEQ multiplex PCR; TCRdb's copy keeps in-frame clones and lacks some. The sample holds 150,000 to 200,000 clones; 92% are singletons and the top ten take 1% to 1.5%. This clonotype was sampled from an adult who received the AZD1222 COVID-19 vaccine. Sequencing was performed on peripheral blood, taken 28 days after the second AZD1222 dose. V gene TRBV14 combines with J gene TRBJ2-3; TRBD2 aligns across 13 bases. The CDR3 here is CASSQDSLAGGKNTQYF. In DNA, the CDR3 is TGTGCCAGCAGCCAAGATTCACTAGCGGGGGGGAAAAATACGCAGTATTTT.